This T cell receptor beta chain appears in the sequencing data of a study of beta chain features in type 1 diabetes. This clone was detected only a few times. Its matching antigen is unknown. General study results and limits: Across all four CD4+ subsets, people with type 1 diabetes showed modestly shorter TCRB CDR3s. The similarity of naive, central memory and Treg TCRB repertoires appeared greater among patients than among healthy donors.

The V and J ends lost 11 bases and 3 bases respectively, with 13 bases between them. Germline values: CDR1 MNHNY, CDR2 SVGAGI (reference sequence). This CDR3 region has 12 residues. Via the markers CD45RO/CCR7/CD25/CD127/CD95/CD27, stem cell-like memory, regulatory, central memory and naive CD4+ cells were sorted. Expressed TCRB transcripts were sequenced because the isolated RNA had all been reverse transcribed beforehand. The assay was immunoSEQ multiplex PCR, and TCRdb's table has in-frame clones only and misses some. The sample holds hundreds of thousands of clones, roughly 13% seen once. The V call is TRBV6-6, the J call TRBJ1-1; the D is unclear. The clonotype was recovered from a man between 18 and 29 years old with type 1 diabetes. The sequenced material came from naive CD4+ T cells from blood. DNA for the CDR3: TGTGCCGTCTCTCGGGCGGACACTGAAGCTTTCTTT. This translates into CAVSRADTEAFF.